This T cell receptor beta chain appears in the sequencing data of a study of blood T cell repertoires in COVID-19 (dated by TCRdb to between 2020 and 2021). Turning to the overall study: The collaborator samples originated in the United States, Italy and Spain and spanned the acute and convalescent phases of COVID-19. A freely available public database, intended as a resource for researchers studying the immune response to SARS-CoV-2, is where the repertoires were released. The prospective study material was composed of cDNA or gDNA derived from T cells, B-cell-depleted T cells, or PBMCs. Where available, HLA class I and class II types were taken from metadata supplied by the sample provider and were not determined by assay-based typing. Nearly every sample came with metadata listing a de-identified subject ID, COVID-19 status, age in years and sex. Subjects who had been exposed to COVID-19, were actively infected with it, or had recovered from it provided the deeply sampled blood TCRbeta repertoires that made up the dataset. Samples came from the ongoing ImmuneRACE study (first 160 participants) plus 1,254 subjects from 6 global collaborators.

From V the trimming removes 4 bases and from J it removes 5 bases, while the gene matches leave 7 bases of the junction unaccounted for. As encoded in the germline V gene, CDR1 is MNHNS while CDR2 is SASEGT. From the cysteine through the phenylalanine, the CDR3 covers 16 amino acids. Kept here is only the CDR3 DNA, which spans 48 bases and is read in frame from base 1. Participants in the prospective study were enrolled through a virtual design, were aged roughly 18 to 95 years, and lived in under 25 United States geographic areas. Cohort assignment in the prospective study relied on participant-reported clinical history from a screening survey and a study questionnaire. ImmuneRACE Cohort 3 recovered participants were defined by two consecutive negative NP/OP PCR tests, healthcare professional clearance, or symptom resolution. Mobile phlebotomists in the prospective study collected whole blood, serum and a nasopharyngeal or oropharyngeal swab from every participant. Participants in the prospective study had the option to provide additional blood draws and questionnaires over a roughly 2-month period. Prospective study blood samples were shipped either frozen or at room temperature before DNA extraction.

TCRbeta CDR3 regions were amplified from genomic DNA by means of the immunoSEQ Assay, a bias-controlled multiplex PCR. As for how the authors treated the data: The number of nucleated cells in each sample was estimated from the amplification of reference gene primers within the assay. To quantify the absolute abundance of each unique TCRbeta CDR3 rearrangement, sequence reads were collapsed and filtered. For each sample, productive Simpson clonality was calculated as the square root of Simpson's diversity index over productive rearrangements. The table comes from immuneACCESS by way of TCRdb, which keeps in-frame sequences with V and J called. Part of the clones is missing from these tables; in studies checked, under half for an unresolved V gene and the rest for unknown reasons. That table furnishes V, J and clone size, whereas the DNA furnished D and trimming. A total of around 310,000 clones appear in this sample, approximately 89% of them only once. Just under 9.5% of the sample comes from the top ten.

General study outcomes and caveats: Clinical and demographic metadata were provided uncurated, with the amount varying by source and participant.

Of note for this clone: Which antigen it targets is not known. No base quality values were provided; no much bigger clone lies one nucleotide off.

The receptor's source is a woman in her twenties or thirties who had recovered from COVID-19. The V gene is TRBV6-1 and the J gene is TRBJ1-4; a stretch of 10 junction bases matches TRBD1. Sequenced input: PBMCs or T cells enriched from blood (not recorded which). The CDR3 here reads CASSVLVGQGNEKLFF. In nucleotides, the sequence is TGTGCCAGCAGTGTTCTTGTGGGACAGGGGAATGAAAAACTGTTTTTT.